These 3 T cell receptor beta chains came from one sample sequenced in a study of shared T cell receptors in the human thymus. This table comes from immunoSEQ multiplex PCR, and its TCRdb copy is limited to in-frame clones, with some not included. The sample consists of roughly 660,000 clones, approximately 88% of them appearing once. These data were also filed under a second study, of human thymus T cells.

Sequenced: thymocytes. The source of these receptors is a boy less than two years old with a congenital heart defect.

CDR3 nucleotides: TGTGCCAGCTTCTCCGTGGGGGAGGAGGGCTACGAGCAGTACTTC. The encoded protein is CASFSVGEEGYEQYF. The rearrangement links TRBV27 to TRBJ2-7; D perhaps matches TRBD2 (6 bases). Per the germline V gene, CDR1 is MNHEY and CDR2 is SMNVEV (reference sequence). The germline V and J ends were trimmed by 8 bases and 3 bases, with 20 bases remaining between them. The CDR3 length is 15 residues.

V and J are TRBV4-3 and TRBJ2-3; TRBD2 agrees at 9 bases. The CDR3 loop spans 16 amino acids. V dropped 6 bases and J dropped 4; count of bases not matched to a gene: 11. The germline gives CDR1 LGHNA, CDR2 YSLEER. Here the CDR3 reads CASSPEVRGRADTQYF. Here the CDR3 DNA reads TGCGCCAGCAGTCCAGAGGTTCGCGGGAGGGCAGATACGCAGTATTTT.

The chain links TRBV5-1 to TRBJ2-5; 10 nucleotides align to TRBD1. The CDR3 has 15 residues. From germline, CDR1 is SGHRS and CDR2 YFSETQ. With V trimmed by 5 bases and J by 0 bases, 4 bases remained unmatched. The CDR3: CASRSGTGDQETQYF. The CDR3 nucleotides are TGCGCCAGCAGGAGCGGGACAGGGGACCAAGAGACCCAGTACTTC.